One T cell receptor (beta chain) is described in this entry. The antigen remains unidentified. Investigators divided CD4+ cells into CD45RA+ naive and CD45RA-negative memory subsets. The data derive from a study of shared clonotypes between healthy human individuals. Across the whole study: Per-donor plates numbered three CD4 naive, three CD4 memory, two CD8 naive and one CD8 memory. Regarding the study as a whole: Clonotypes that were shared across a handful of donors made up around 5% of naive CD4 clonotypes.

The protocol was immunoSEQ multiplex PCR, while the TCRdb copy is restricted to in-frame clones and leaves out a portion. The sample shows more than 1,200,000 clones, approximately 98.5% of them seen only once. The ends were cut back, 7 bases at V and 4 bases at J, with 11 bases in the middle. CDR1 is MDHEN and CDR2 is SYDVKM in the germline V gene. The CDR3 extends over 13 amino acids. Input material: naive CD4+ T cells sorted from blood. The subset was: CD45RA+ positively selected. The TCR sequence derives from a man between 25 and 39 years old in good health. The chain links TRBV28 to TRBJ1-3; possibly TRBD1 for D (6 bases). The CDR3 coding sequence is TGTGCCAGCAACAGGGTCGTCGGAAACACCATATATTTT. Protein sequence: CASNRVVGNTIYF.